These T cell receptor beta chains were read from a single sample in a study of neoadjuvant anti-PD-1 for oral cavity cancer. The protocol was immunoSEQ multiplex PCR, while the TCRdb copy is restricted to in-frame clones and leaves out a portion. In the table there are roughly 14,000 clones, roughly 70% of which are singletons. The specimen was PBMCs, collected before nivolumab (anti-PD-1) treatment. The receptors stem from a person aged 40 to 85 with oral cavity squamous cell carcinoma. The CDR3 runs from the conserved cysteine through the conserved F or W. Fields, in order: V gene, clone size, J gene, D gene, CDR3 DNA, CDR3 protein. D genes are given only for firm matches. Size tells how often a clone was seen (once, few, many) or the class of an expanded clone, and some rows leave it out.

TRBV5-1,.,TRBJ1-3,.,TGCGCCAGCAGCTTGGCGGGCAGCCGACTAGGAAACACCATATATTTT,CASSLAGSRLGNTIYF
TRBV10-3,.,TRBJ1-1,.,TGTGCCACTACGGGGGCAGGGGCCCGGACTGAAGCTTTCTTT,CATTGAGARTEAFF
TRBV7-8,.,TRBJ2-4,.,TGTGCCAGCAGCCCCTTGGCAGACGGGGGCAAAAACATTCAGTACTTC,CASSPLADGGKNIQYF
TRBV7-3,.,TRBJ2-3,TRBD2,TGTGCCAGCAGCTTACGACCGGCGGGAGGGTCAGATACGCAGTATTTT,CASSLRPAGGSDTQYF
TRBV2,.,TRBJ2-6,.,TGTGCCAGCAAAAGGGCGGCCGGGGCCAACGTCCTGACTTTC,CASKRAAGANVLTF
TRBV30,.,TRBJ1-1,.,TGTGCCTGGAGTGTATACCGCGCGTCGCGAGCTTTCTTT,CAWSVYRASRAFF
TRBV11-2,.,TRBJ2-5,.,TGTGCCAGCAGCTTAGGTTTGTACCAAGAGACCCAGTACTTC,CASSLGLYQETQYF
TRBV28,.,TRBJ2-1,.,TGTGCCAGCAGCAAGGGATATGCCTACAATGAGCAGTTCTTC,CASSKGYAYNEQFF
TRBV7-2,.,TRBJ2-5,.,TGTGCCAGCAGCTGGCGCAGGACGGAGACCCAGTACTTC,CASSWRRTETQYF
TRBV2,.,TRBJ1-3,.,TGTGCCAGCAGCCGACTTGGACAGATCTCTGGAAACACCATATATTTT,CASSRLGQISGNTIYF
TRBV11-2,once,TRBJ1-2,TRBD1,TGTGCCAGCAGCTCCATCCGAGGGGGCGGGGGCTACACCTTC,CASSSIRGGGGYTF
TRBV29-1,.,TRBJ1-1,.,TGCAGCGTTGTGTGGGGGGTCAGGGGCTGGGAAAACACTGAAGCTTTCTTT,CSVVWGVRGWENTEAFF
TRBV30,.,TRBJ1-5,.,TGTGCCTGGAGTGTACTGGACAGTCGGAATCAGCCCCAGCATTTT,CAWSVLDSRNQPQHF
TRBV5-1,.,TRBJ2-7,.,TGCGCCAGCAGCTACGGGACTGACTTCCTCTACGAGCAGTACTTC,CASSYGTDFLYEQYF
TRBV5-1,.,TRBJ2-2,TRBD2,TGCGCCAGCAGCTTGGGACTAGCGGGATACTTGGGGAACACCGGGGAGCTGTTTTTT,CASSLGLAGYLGNTGELFF
TRBV12-5,.,TRBJ1-1,TRBD1,TGTGCTAGTGGTTTAGGGGACAGGCGAGAAGCTTTCTTT,CASGLGDRREAFF
TRBV4-1,.,TRBJ2-7,TRBD2,TGCGCCAGCAGCCAAGATAGGGTAGGAGCGGGGGGTCGTACACCCGAGCAGTACTTC,CASSQDRVGAGGRTPEQYF
TRBV13,.,TRBJ2-7,.,TGTGCCAGCAGCTTGGGGCAGCCCTACGAGCAGTACTTC,CASSLGQPYEQYF
TRBV29-1,.,TRBJ1-1,.,TGCAGCGTTGAAGGGCAAATGAACACTGAAGCTTTCTTT,CSVEGQMNTEAFF
TRBV7-2,.,TRBJ1-5,.,TGTGCCAGCAGTTCTCAGGGTCGACAGCCCCAGCATTTT,CASSSQGRQPQHF
TRBV4-2,.,TRBJ2-5,.,TGTGCCAGCAGCCGGGGGACGGGGGAGACCCAGTACTTC,CASSRGTGETQYF
TRBV12-2,few,TRBJ2-5,.,TGTGCAAGTCGCTCCACCCAACTAGCGGGAGTCGGAGAGACCCAGTACTTC,CASRSTQLAGVGETQYF
TRBV2,.,TRBJ2-3,.,TGTGCCAGCAGATCGCCCCGGTGGACCACCGGCGGTGCAGATACGCAGTATTTT,CASRSPRWTTGGADTQYF
TRBV6-6,.,TRBJ1-1,.,TGTGCCAGCAGTTTCGAGGGTTTGACTGAAGCTTTCTTT,CASSFEGLTEAFF
TRBV5-1,.,TRBJ1-1,.,TGCGCCAGCAGCTTGGCTGGGAGGGGGGAAGCTTTCTTT,CASSLAGRGEAFF
TRBV4-1,.,TRBJ1-2,.,TGCGCCAGCAGCCAAGATGGAGGCTATGGCTACACCTTC,CASSQDGGYGYTF
TRBV4-1,few,TRBJ1-5,.,TGCGCCAGCAGCCCATCCCGTTGGCCGAGACTAAATCAGCCCCAGCATTTT,CASSPSRWPRLNQPQHF
TRBV6-6,.,TRBJ2-1,.,TGTGCCAGCAAGGCGGGGTTCGTCAATGAGCAGTTCTTC,CASKAGFVNEQFF
TRBV28,.,TRBJ1-5,.,TGTGCCAGCAGCCCCGATAGCAATCAGCCCCAGCATTTT,CASSPDSNQPQHF
TRBV10-3,few,TRBJ2-1,.,TGTGCCGCTAGTGAGTCCTACAATGAGCAGTTCTTC,CAASESYNEQFF
TRBV6-5,.,TRBJ1-2,.,TGTGCCAGCAGCGGACTTTCCTATGGCTACACCTTC,CASSGLSYGYTF
TRBV5-1,.,TRBJ2-7,TRBD1,TGCGCCAGCAGCTTGGTGGCAGGGGGCTTCTACGAGCAGTACTTC,CASSLVAGGFYEQYF
TRBV6-5,.,TRBJ1-4,.,TGTGCCAGCAGACCCGGTTGGGCTAATGAAAAACTGTTTTTT,CASRPGWANEKLFF
TRBV14,.,TRBJ1-2,.,TGTGCCAGCAGCCTGACAGGATATGGCTACACCTTC,CASSLTGYGYTF
TRBV6-1,.,TRBJ2-3,TRBD1,TGTGCCAGCAGCCGGGACAGACTTTTAGATACGCAGTATTTT,CASSRDRLLDTQYF
TRBV6-1,.,TRBJ1-2,TRBD1,TGTGCCAGCAGTGGGACTCGGGACAGGAACCACTATGGCTACACCTTC,CASSGTRDRNHYGYTF
TRBV30,once,TRBJ2-1,TRBD2,TGTGCCTGGAGTATGGGACTAGCCCACAATGAGCAGTTCTTC,CAWSMGLAHNEQFF
TRBV30,few,TRBJ2-1,.,TGTGCCTGGACCAGAGGGGCCAAGACAGGTGCTTTGCTCTTC,CAWTRGAKTGALLF
TRBV10-1,.,TRBJ2-1,TRBD2,TGCGCCAGCAAAGCCGGGACTAGCGGGGACAATGAGCAGTTCTTC,CASKAGTSGDNEQFF
TRBV27,.,TRBJ2-7,.,TGTGCCAGCAGTTTATCGTTTGGGGGCTACGAGCAGTACTTC,CASSLSFGGYEQYF
TRBV9,few,TRBJ1-1,.,TGTGCCAGCAGCGTAGCTTCGGGGGTTGGAACTGAAGCTTTCTTT,CASSVASGVGTEAFF
TRBV6-5,once,TRBJ2-5,.,TGTGCCAGCAGTTACTCGTGGGATGATCAAGAGACCCAGTACTTC,CASSYSWDDQETQYF
TRBV5-5,.,TRBJ1-2,TRBD1,TGTGCCAGCAGGTGGCAGGGGGGTGGCTACACCTTC,CASRWQGGGYTF